The TCR beta chain under discussion was sequenced for a study of T cell responses to AZD1222 COVID-19 vaccine. Study-wide results and limits: Regions 160-218 and 743-854 dominated among vaccine-associated CD4 TCRs spanning spike. Most donors were white British, females outnumbered males, and clonal diversity was possibly underestimated.

The assay was immunoSEQ multiplex PCR, and TCRdb's table has in-frame clones only and misses some. The sample lists about 140,000 clones; over 80% were seen once. This clone has a single count. The antigen remains unidentified. Pooling covered second doses at about 4 or about 12 weeks. The receptor's source is an adult who received the AZD1222 COVID-19 vaccine. The sequencing used peripheral blood, collected 28 days after the second AZD1222 dose.

CDR3 region: CASSPRGEKLFF. In nucleotides, the CDR3 is TGTGCCAGCTCACCGAGGGGGGAAAAACTGTTTTTT. The chain has TRBV18 and TRBJ1-4, with D perhaps matching TRBD1 (6 bases). The germline gives CDR1 KGHSH, CDR2 LQKENI. V gave up 3 bases and J gave up 8 bases, with 7 bases separating them. This CDR3 spans 12 amino acids. Using reference TRBV18 and TRBJ1-4 for the parts outside the CDR3, the full variable domain is NAGVMQNPRHLVRRRGQEARLRCSPMKGHSHVYWYRQLPEEGLKFMVYLQKENIIDESGMPKERFSAEFPKEGPSILRIQQVVRGDSAAYFCASSPRGEKLFFGSGTQLSVL.